This T cell receptor beta chain was captured by sequencing in a study of cytomegalovirus exposure and HLA in healthy donors. The germline CDR1 and CDR2 sequences are MNHNS and SASEGT. V was trimmed by 4 bases and J by 3 bases, leaving 9 bases between them. This CDR3 is built from 13 residues. Regarding this clone: Its target is not known.

Study observations and caveats: After further analysis at a later stage, 16,951 TCR beta sequences were associated with HLA alleles at 0.05 false discovery rate. Rare sequences made up most TCRs, while some public TCRs were found in many donors. A missense variant in DCLRE1C was later tied to TCR beta V- and J-gene trimming. Fewer N-insertions than the approximately 700-donor mean were reportedly shown by an Asian-associated ancestry cluster in a later analysis.

Use of 60 Vbeta and 13 Jbeta primers characterized the PCR. The data were produced by immunoSEQ multiplex PCR, yet TCRdb's version contains in-frame clones alone and is incomplete. The data hold around 150,000 clones, with 75% to 90% observed a single time. Material for sequencing was PBMCs. The chain is built from TRBV6-1 and TRBJ1-2; D not certain. This sequence originates from a woman between 18 and 29 years old in good health and CMV-seronegative. The CDR3 is CASSVKTHYGYTF. The CDR3, as DNA: TGTGCCAGCAGTGTTAAGACTCACTATGGCTACACCTTC.